This T cell receptor beta chain is drawn from a study of blood T cells in healthy people across ages. Study-wide background: For every two T cells, template switching captured about one barcoded beta molecule.

Germline values: CDR1 SGHTA, CDR2 FQGNSA. The CDR3 runs 17 residues. V was cut by 0 bases and J by 3 bases, with 12 bases left in between. Primers used in a second PCR of about 6 to 12 cycles were a sample-barcoded 5' primer and a J-beta primer mix. TCRdb passed the 5' RACE reads through MiXCR, listing each CDR3 protein once. Among roughly 800,000 distinct CDR3 sequences listed, roughly 60% were seen once. Sample: blood. The chain combines TRBV7-2 with TRBJ1-6; no firm D call. This TCR derives from a man between 25 and 39 years old in good health. The CDR3 DNA is TGTGCCAGCAGCTTAGCGCGCCAGACAAACTATAATTCACCCCTCCACTTT. It translates to CASSLARQTNYNSPLHF.